This is a list of T cell receptor beta chains from one sample in a study of T cell repertoires in cytomegalovirus infection. A single record per CDR3 protein comes from TCRdb applying MiXCR to the reads. The sample records some 400,000 distinct CDR3 sequences, about a sixth being singletons. Sample: PBMCs. The receptors derive from a human donor in good health (CMV status not recorded). Some clones in this sample may be carry-over from other donors' samples. Each CDR3 is given with its conserved first and last residue. D genes are given only for firm matches. For some rows the clone size is stated as once, few or many, or as a class when expanded; others skip it.

>many|TRBJ2-3|TRBD2|TRBV7-2
TGTTCGATGCGCCCGACGGGGGGAAATACGCAGTATTTT
CSMRPTGGNTQYF
>NA|TRBJ1-1|NA|TRBV18
TGTGCCAGCTCACCCCCCGGGATACCTACCGAAGCTTTCTTT
CASSPPGIPTEAFF
>NA|TRBJ1-1|TRBD1|TRBV4-1
TGCGCCAGCAGCTCCCCTCCAGGGGGGAGCGGCGCTTTCTTT
CASSSPPGGSGAFF
>many|TRBJ2-3|TRBD2|TRBV7-2
TGTGCCAGCAGCCCTCAGCGGGGGGGCCTCACAGATACGCAGTATTTT
CASSPQRGGLTDTQYF
>NA|TRBJ2-1|TRBD2|TRBV18
TGTGCCAGCTCACGACCCGGGACTAGCGGGGACAATGAGCAGTTCTTC
CASSRPGTSGDNEQFF
>many|TRBJ2-5|TRBD1|TRBV18
TGTGCCAGCTCGTCTAATACCGGGACAGTACAAGAGACCCAGTACTTC
CASSSNTGTVQETQYF
>many|TRBJ2-5|NA|TRBV11-1
TGTGCCAGCAGCCCCCGGCCCAGTGAGGCCCAGTACTTC
CASSPRPSEAQYF
>NA|TRBJ2-1|NA|TRBV19
TGTGCCATTCCCCTTTCTTGGAGTCGCAGTGAGCAGTTCTTC
CAIPLSWSRSEQFF
>few|TRBJ2-5|NA|TRBV6-6
TGTGCCAGCAGTTACTCGAATCCAGGGTACGAGACCCAGTACTTC
CASSYSNPGYETQYF
>NA|TRBJ2-1|TRBD1|TRBV20-1
TGCAGTGTCGGGACAGGGGGCTTTGAGCAGTTCTTC
CSVGTGGFEQFF
>few|TRBJ2-1|TRBD2|TRBV7-9
TGTGCCAGCAGCCGCCGGACTAGCGGGAGCGCCCAGCAGTTCTTC
CASSRRTSGSAQQFF
>many|TRBJ1-5|TRBD1|TRBV7-2
TGTGCCAGCAGCCGACCCGGACAGGCGGGGGATCAGCCCCAGCATTTT
CASSRPGQAGDQPQHF
>NA|TRBJ1-1|NA|TRBV19
TGTGCCAGCTCCGACAGGCCCCGGGGGAGCACTGAAGCTTTCTTT
CASSDRPRGSTEAFF
>many|TRBJ2-5|TRBD2|TRBV28
TGTGCCAGCAGTTGGCGGGGGGCCAGACAAGAGACCCAGTACTTC
CASSWRGARQETQYF
>NA|TRBJ1-5|NA|TRBV15
TGTGCCACCAGCAGTGGAAGGCTCAATCAGCCCCAGCATTTT
CATSSGRLNQPQHF
>many|TRBJ2-3|TRBD1|TRBV7-2
TGTGCCAGCAGCTTATACAGGGGCGCTACAGATACGCAGTATTTT
CASSLYRGATDTQYF
>medium-sized|TRBJ2-1|NA|TRBV7-2
TGTGCCGGGAAATTCCAGCCCTCCAGCAATGAGCAGTTCTTC
CAGKFQPSSNEQFF
>few|TRBJ2-3|NA|TRBV20-1
TGCAGTGCCCGGGTGGCGACAAGCACAGATACGCAGTATTTT
CSARVATSTDTQYF
>few|TRBJ2-1|TRBD2|TRBV10-3
TGTGCCATCAGTGAGCCCTCTGGACTAGCGGGGCACAATGAGCAGTTCTTC
CAISEPSGLAGHNEQFF
>few|TRBJ2-1|NA|TRBV7-2
TGTGCCAGCAGCCCTACGGGAGTCTCCTTCGATGAGCAGTTCTTC
CASSPTGVSFDEQFF
>few|TRBJ1-4|NA|TRBV7-2
TGTGCCAGCAGCTTAAATCCCGCAGCTAATGAAAAACTGTTTTTT
CASSLNPAANEKLFF
>many|TRBJ2-1|NA|TRBV7-2
TGTGCCAGCAGCTTAAGCGGGTTCTCCTACAATGAGCAGTTCTTC
CASSLSGFSYNEQFF
>few|TRBJ2-1|TRBD2|TRBV7-2
TGTGCCAGCAGCTCAGTAGCGGGAGGTCTCAATGAGCAGTTCTTC
CASSSVAGGLNEQFF
>NA|TRBJ2-1|NA|TRBV6-2/TRBV6-3
TGTGCCAGCCTAACCCCGTGGCGGGGACCTGAGCAGTTCTTC
CASLTPWRGPEQFF
>many|TRBJ2-2|NA|TRBV7-6
TGTGCCAGCAGTCTAGGGCCTATGGGGGAGCTGTTTTTT
CASSLGPMGELFF
>few|TRBJ1-2|NA|TRBV29-1
TGCAGCGTTGAAGATGGGCTTTATGGCTACACCTTC
CSVEDGLYGYTF
>once|TRBJ2-7|TRBD1|TRBV19
TGTGCCAGTCGACAGGGGAGCTCCTACGAGCAGAACTTC
CASRQGSSYEQNF
>many|TRBJ2-1|NA|TRBV20-1
TGCAGTGCCCTAGACCCCTATGAGCAGTTCTTC
CSALDPYEQFF
>many|TRBJ2-7|NA|TRBV7-9
TGTGCCAGCAGCTTAATCCCAGACTACGAGCAGTACTTC
CASSLIPDYEQYF
>few|TRBJ1-1|NA|TRBV5-4
TGTGCCAGCAGCTTATCGACGTACACTGAAGCTTTCTTT
CASSLSTYTEAFF
>NA|TRBJ2-4|NA|TRBV6-1
TGTGCCAGCAGCAGCCCCGTTGTCGGCAAAAACATTCAGTACTTC
CASSSPVVGKNIQYF
>NA|TRBJ2-2|NA|TRBV7-2
TGTGCCAGCAGCTTAGATCCAGGGGCAATCGGGGAGCTGTTTTTT
CASSLDPGAIGELFF
>many|TRBJ1-3|NA|TRBV7-2
TGTGCCAGCAGCTTTGACCCTGGAAACACCATATATTTT
CASSFDPGNTIYF
>many|TRBJ1-6|TRBD1|TRBV7-8
TGTGCCAGCAGCTTAGGGGACAGCAATTCACCCCTCCACTTT
CASSLGDSNSPLHF
>NA|TRBJ2-5|NA|TRBV5-1
TGCGCCAGCAGCTTAAAGGTATTAGTAACGGAGACCCAGTACTTC
CASSLKVLVTETQYF
>many|TRBJ1-1|TRBD1|TRBV28
TGTGCCAGCAGTGCCCCGGGACAGGGTGTCGGCGAAGCTTTCTTT
CASSAPGQGVGEAFF
>few|TRBJ2-3|TRBD2|TRBV10-3
TGTGCCATCAGTGCGGCTAGCGGGACAACTAAGGGCACAGATACGCAGTATTTT
CAISAASGTTKGTDTQYF
>NA|TRBJ2-3|TRBD2|TRBV6-5
TGTGCCAGCAGTCCCCGGGGGGGGGCCCGCACAGATACGCAGTATTTT
CASSPRGGARTDTQYF
>NA|TRBJ2-2|NA|TRBV7-8
TGTGCCAGCAGTCACAGGGGGAGCGCTAGCGGGGCGATCACCGGGGGGCTGGTTTTT
CASSHRGSASGAITGGLVF
>few|TRBJ1-5|NA|TRBV20-1
TGCAGTGCTAGAGCAGGGATCGAGCCCCAGCATTTT
CSARAGIEPQHF
>once|TRBJ2-1|TRBD2|TRBV5-4
TGTGCCAGCAGCCATGGGACTAGCGGTTACAATGAGCAGTTCTTC
CASSHGTSGYNEQFF
>NA|TRBJ1-6|NA|TRBV4-1
TGCGCCAGCAGCCAAGGCTACAGATTTAAGAATTCACCCCTCCACTTT
CASSQGYRFKNSPLHF
>few|TRBJ2-5|NA|TRBV7-2
TGTGCCAGCAGCTTAGCATGGGAGACCCAGTACTTC
CASSLAWETQYF
>many|TRBJ2-1|NA|TRBV7-2
TGTGCCAGCAGCTACAGGGTTCAGCATGAGCAGTTCTTC
CASSYRVQHEQFF
>many|TRBJ2-3|NA|TRBV7-2
TGTGCCAGCAGGGGGGGAGTTTCAGATACGCAGTATTTT
CASRGGVSDTQYF